The clone carrying this T cell receptor (beta chain) was seen many times. Its antigen remains unidentified. This specimen belongs to a study of regulatory T cells in long-lasting Graves disease. CDR3 regions were amplified by Arm-PCR using iRepertoire HTBI primers to build TCR beta libraries. MiXCR, run by TCRdb on the multiplex PCR reads, gives a single entry per CDR3 protein. This sample carries about 430,000 distinct CDR3 sequences, about 15% of them seen once, and the ten largest clones take about 8.2%. General study points: Whereas new patients shared roughly 910 public clonotypes, persistent patients shared more, at approximately 2,500. TRBV28, TRBJ1-2 and TRBJ2-5 emerged as the favored segments in persistent disease.

V was clipped by 4 bases and J by 3 bases; unmatched bases: 4. This CDR3 has 14 amino acids. Germline CDR1 reads DFQATT; CDR2 reads SNEGSKA (reference sequence). Regarding time point: newly diagnosed GD, antithyroid drugs for less than 3 months. There was RNA extracted from PBMCs, and the TCR library was made from it. This sample was also put to use in a study of T cells in Graves' hyperthyroidism and ophthalmopathy. This second study says: First-round RT-PCR with HTBI primers amplified the TCR CDR3 region.

The sequences come from peripheral blood mononuclear cells (PBMCs), collected at new diagnosis, from a patient treated with antithyroid drugs. This clonotype originated in a woman aged 40 to 50 with Graves disease. The gene calls are TRBV20-1 and TRBJ2-3; 10 bases line up with TRBD1. This CDR3 reads CSANRDRGTDTQYF. The CDR3 DNA reads TGCAGTGCTAACCGGGACAGGGGTACAGATACGCAGTATTTT.